Listed below are T cell receptor beta chains from one sample, sequenced in a study of blood T cell repertoires in COVID-19. Sequencing used immunoSEQ multiplex PCR; TCRdb keeps in-frame clones, though not all of them. Among about 89,000 clones listed, about two thirds were seen once. The specimen sequenced was peripheral blood. These receptors all stem from an elderly woman with acute or convalescent COVID-19. The CDR3 runs from the conserved cysteine through the conserved F or W. Each record gives: CDR3 protein, J gene, V gene.

CASSLGPGEKLFF TRBJ1-4 TRBV7-2
CASSQERGDTEAFF TRBJ1-1 TRBV4-3
CASRQYSTTNYGYTF TRBJ1-2 TRBV6-5
CASSLDWGGGYTF TRBJ1-2 TRBV11-2
CASRTSGSGEAFF TRBJ1-1 TRBV7-9
CASSLVTGAGNTIYF TRBJ1-3 TRBV7-2
CSASGGYTF TRBJ1-2 TRBV20-1
CASSIGGGRPNYGYTF TRBJ1-2 TRBV19
CASNQYRLQETQYF TRBJ2-5 TRBV28
CASSPQTGDRLYF TRBJ1-3 TRBV7-8
CASSSEGLAGGRTQYF TRBJ2-3 TRBV5-1
CAWGKLSGANVLTF TRBJ2-6 TRBV30
CASSSSRGGTDTQYF TRBJ2-3 TRBV5-1
CATSTQVAQGTGDYEQYF TRBJ2-7 TRBV15
CASSSGQGRFQYF TRBJ2-5 TRBV7-6
CASSLGQGSYNEQFF TRBJ2-1 TRBV7-9
CASNGRVREKLFF TRBJ1-4 TRBV19
CASSQAGRNTEAFF TRBJ1-1 TRBV4-3
CASSPAGKNTEAFF TRBJ1-1 TRBV18
CASSLEGRGLETQYF TRBJ2-5 TRBV7-2
CATRDSNQETQYF TRBJ2-5 TRBV10-3
CASSYAGGRTEAFF TRBJ1-1 TRBV6-6
CASSESTFGGSTEAFF TRBJ1-1 TRBV25-1
CASSAGYNQPQHF TRBJ1-5 TRBV18
CASSLGAGDPTDTQYF TRBJ2-3 TRBV13
CASSFNRGDTYEQYF TRBJ2-7 TRBV11-2
CASSPWGLPSTDTQYF TRBJ2-3 TRBV6-2/TRBV6-3
CASSLTDGYTF TRBJ1-2 TRBV11-2
CASSQDRDQPQHF TRBJ1-5 TRBV3-1/TRBV3-2
CASSLATGNYGYTF TRBJ1-2 TRBV7-8
CASSQGTHGYTF TRBJ1-2 TRBV5-5
CASSLQGWTGELFF TRBJ2-2 TRBV14
CASSKEGLAVGELFF TRBJ2-2 TRBV21-1
CASSWRSSSTDTQYF TRBJ2-3 TRBV7-2
CRAQEGTEAFF TRBJ1-1 TRBV20-1
CASSDGQGGETQYF TRBJ2-5 TRBV2
CASSQALLGLQSYEQYF TRBJ2-7 TRBV4-2
CASRHGTYSTDTQYF TRBJ2-3 TRBV27
CASSLFAPSGAGELFF TRBJ2-2 TRBV5-1
CASSYRDRENPIYF TRBJ1-3 TRBV6-5
CASSSDPTGLYGYTF TRBJ1-2 TRBV7-2
CASSKSGGESPLHF TRBJ1-6 TRBV6-5
CASSSQGSYGYTF TRBJ1-2 TRBV7-2
CASSTPDGNAKTQYF TRBJ2-5 TRBV28
CASTSTGETQYF TRBJ2-5 TRBV6-5
CASSLVPRGGYTF TRBJ1-2 TRBV12-3/TRBV12-4
CASSLRGRGGNEQFF TRBJ2-1 TRBV27
CATSKGQGLGNTQYF TRBJ2-3 TRBV15
CATSEGQGNTDTQYF TRBJ2-3 TRBV24-1
CASSFGFTEAFF TRBJ1-1 TRBV12-3/TRBV12-4
CASSLGGNYGYTF TRBJ1-2 TRBV12-3/TRBV12-4
CASSLPGGAYNEQFF TRBJ2-1 TRBV5-4
CASRVEAGGPASGELFF TRBJ2-2 TRBV9